These 10 T cell receptor beta chains were sequenced from one sample in a study of cytomegalovirus exposure and HLA in healthy donors. 13 Jbeta primers and 60 Vbeta primers were used for the PCR. The method was immunoSEQ multiplex PCR; TCRdb's version includes in-frame clones alone and lacks a portion of them. The sample yields over 150,000 clones, around 88% seen once. The sequencing sample was made of PBMCs. The receptors were gathered from a woman under 40 in good health and CMV-seronegative.

The gene calls are TRBV4-1 and TRBJ1-2, with 7 bases fitting TRBD1. In germline, CDR1 is MGHRA, CDR2 YSYEKL. This CDR3 region has 16 residues. Trimming at V came to 0 bases and at J to 6 bases, leaving 10 bases not matched to a gene. CDR3 in DNA: TGCGCCAGCAGCCAAGACCCCGGTAGACAGGGTGATGGCTACACCTTC. Residues: CASSQDPGRQGDGYTF.

This clone appeared a single time. The rearrangement uses TRBV14 and TRBJ2-5; TRBD2 aligns across 10 bases. This CDR3 region has 20 residues. J gave up 2 bases and V 1 base, and 16 bases lay outside the gene matches. The germline V gene has CDR1 SGHDN and CDR2 FVKESK. The CDR3 reads CASSQGLAGVMGTIQETQYF. The CDR3 coding sequence is TGTGCCAGCAGCCAAGGGCTAGCGGGGGTAATGGGAACTATTCAAGAGACCCAGTACTTC.

The CDR3 nucleotides read TGTGCCAGCAGCCCCTACACCGGGGAGCTGTTTTTT. This encodes CASSPYTGELFF. The chain is built from TRBV7-2 and TRBJ2-2; the D is unclear. This CDR3 is built from 12 residues. The germline CDR1 and CDR2 sequences are SGHTA and FQGNSA. V was pared by 5 bases and J by 3 bases, with 4 bases between.

CDR3 in amino acids: CASRQGGNTEAFF. The CDR3 DNA follows: TGTGCCAGCAGACAGGGGGGGAACACTGAAGCTTTCTTT. J is TRBJ1-1 and V is TRBV6-5, with 8 nucleotides matching TRBD1. The CDR3 runs to 13 residues. V was pared by 6 bases and J by 1 base, with 1 base of the junction left unmatched. Germline V gene sequence: CDR1 MNHEY, CDR2 SVGAGI.

The gene calls are TRBV19 and TRBJ1-1; no clear D gene. Trimming stripped 3 bases from V and 4 bases from J, with 15 bases between. The CDR3 totals 15 residues. Per the germline V gene, CDR1 is LNHDA and CDR2 is SQIVND (reference sequence). The CDR3 sequence: CASSINRGLGTEAFF. Written as DNA, the CDR3 is TGTGCCAGTAGTATTAATCGAGGGTTGGGCACTGAAGCTTTCTTT.

This clone was found once. The V gene is TRBV6-1, the J gene TRBJ1-5; D possibly corresponds to TRBD1 (5 bases). V was clipped by 6 bases and J by 3 bases, with 12 bases between them. The V gene's germline CDR1 is MNHNS and CDR2 SASEGT. This CDR3 has 14 residues. The CDR3 bases are TGTGCCAGCAGCGACCAGGGATACAATCAGCCCCAGCATTTT. Amino acid sequence: CASSDQGYNQPQHF.

This rearrangement joins TRBV29-1 to TRBJ1-5, with D tentatively TRBD1 (6 bases). Trimming removed 4 bases at V and 5 bases at J, with 18 bases between. CDR1 is SQVTM and CDR2 is ANQGSEA in the germline V gene. The CDR3 runs 15 residues. This CDR3 is CSVAGGRGSDQPQHF. The DNA of the CDR3 is TGCAGCGTTGCAGGTGGGAGGGGGTCGGATCAGCCCCAGCATTTT.

The chain employs TRBV7-6 and TRBJ1-1; 7 nucleotides match TRBD1. CDR1 SGHVS and CDR2 FNYEAQ come from the germline V gene. J gave up 2 bases and V 5 bases, and 8 bases lay outside the gene matches. The CDR3 sequence is 15 residues long. The CDR3 sequence is CASSPQDRRNTEAFF. The CDR3 nucleotides read TGTGCCAGCAGCCCCCAGGACAGGCGTAACACTGAAGCTTTCTTT.

This chain uses TRBV12-5 with TRBJ1-5; 7 nucleotides line up with TRBD1. This CDR3 is built from 16 residues. With V trimmed by 0 bases and J by 3 bases, 5 bases remained unmatched. The germline CDR1 and CDR2 sequences are LGHNT and FRNRAP. Written as DNA, the CDR3 is TGTGCTAGTGGTTTGGTACTGGGACAGACCAATCAGCCCCAGCATTTT. It encodes CASGLVLGQTNQPQHF.

The chain joins TRBV19 to TRBJ2-7; 7 positions agree with TRBD2. The CDR3 is made up of 15 amino acids. J was trimmed by 1 base and V by 3 bases; bases with no gene match: 6. Germline V gene sequence: CDR1 LNHDA, CDR2 SQIVND (reference sequence). The chain's CDR3 is CASSIPSGQSYEQYF. The DNA for the CDR3 is TGTGCCAGTAGTATCCCTAGCGGCCAATCCTACGAGCAGTACTTC.